The 25 T cell receptor beta chains given below trace back to one sample, sequenced in a study of identical twins. TCRdb re-derived calls from the 5' RACE reads in MiXCR, one entry per CDR3 protein. The table lists 400,000 to 500,000 distinct CDR3 sequences, approximately 17% of them singletons. Specimen: naive T cells sorted from blood. All receptors come from a man in his fifties or sixties in good health.

A single count supports this clonotype. As DNA, the CDR3 is TGCAGTGCCCACAAGACAGGGGATCTATACGAGCAGTACTTC. Translated, it gives CSAHKTGDLYEQYF. The chain joins TRBV20-1 to TRBJ2-7, with TRBD1 identical over 8 bases. V dropped 6 bases and J dropped 4; count of bases not matched to a gene: 11. The CDR3 loop spans 14 amino acids. Germline lookup yields CDR1 DFQATT and CDR2 SNEGSKA (reference sequence).

The chain combines TRBV7-9 with TRBJ2-3; the match to TRBD1 covers 8 bases. Germline CDR1 reads SEHNR; CDR2 reads FQNEAQ (reference sequence). V trimming: 5 bases; J trimming: 3 bases; junction bases outside the gene matches: 10. The CDR3 runs to 16 residues. As DNA, the CDR3 is TGTGCCAGCAGCCCCCGACAGGGGATTCGGACAGATACGCAGTATTTT. Translating it yields CASSPRQGIRTDTQYF.

This clonotype was detected many times. V and J are TRBV24-1 and TRBJ2-1; D gene uncertain. Germline CDR1 reads KGHDR; CDR2 reads SFDVKD. Deletions cut 5 bases from V and 1 base from J, with 5 bases between. This CDR3 comprises 13 residues. The chain's CDR3 is CATSGGSYNEQFF. The DNA of the CDR3 is TGTGCCACCAGTGGGGGATCCTACAATGAGCAGTTCTTC.

The V call is TRBV28, the J call TRBJ2-7, with 8 bases identical to TRBD2. This CDR3 comprises 15 residues. Trimming removed 3 bases from V and 3 bases from J; junction bases left unmatched: 7. Germline CDR1 and CDR2: MDHEN and SYDVKM. The CDR3 loop is CASSFLAGALYEQYF. The CDR3 DNA reads as TGTGCCAGCAGTTTTCTAGCGGGCGCTCTCTACGAGCAGTACTTC.

The genes are TRBV6-2 or TRBV6-3 and TRBJ1-6; 7 bases are a match to TRBD1. The J segment lost 7 bases and the V segment lost 7 bases, leaving 7 bases of the junction unmatched. Germline-derived CDR1 and CDR2 are MNHEY and SVGEGT. This CDR3 has 14 residues. CDR3 region: CASTRGQKNSPLHF. The CDR3 DNA reads as TGTGCCAGCACCCGGGGACAGAAAAATTCACCCCTCCACTTT.

Only a few counts were recorded for this clonotype. V and J are TRBV5-1 and TRBJ2-7; unclear D gene. Trimming removed 1 base from V and 0 bases from J, with 20 bases in between. This CDR3 spans 18 amino acids. Looked up from germline, CDR1 is SGHRS and CDR2 is YFSETQ. The CDR3 bases are TGCGCCAGCAGCTTGCCCCACCCGTCTGGGATGGACTCCTACGAGCAGTACTTC. Its protein is CASSLPHPSGMDSYEQYF.

This clonotype was found many times. The chain has TRBV20-1 and TRBJ1-2; TRBD1 matches 8 bases. This CDR3 has 13 amino acids. The V gene end was trimmed by 5 bases and the J gene end by 5 bases; junction bases not matched to a gene: 7. The germline V gene has CDR1 DFQATT and CDR2 SNEGSKA (reference sequence). The CDR3 loop reads CSAQTGAGYGYTF. The CDR3 coding sequence is TGCAGTGCTCAGACAGGGGCCGGGTATGGCTACACCTTC.

The V call is TRBV10-3, the J call TRBJ1-1; TRBD1 might be the D (5 bases). Germline V lookup: CDR1 ENHRY, CDR2 SYGVKD. The CDR3 has 13 amino acids. Trimming stripped 6 bases from V and 9 bases from J, with 17 bases between. The CDR3 DNA reads as TGTGCCATCAGCGACTCAGTGGGGGGAAAAGCTTTCTTT. This encodes CAISDSVGGKAFF.

The chain couples TRBV12-3 or TRBV12-4 to TRBJ2-7, with TRBD1 matching 10 bases. The CDR3 spans 12 residues. The trim removed 5 bases at V and 10 bases at J, leaving 5 bases unmatched. The CDR3 loop reads CASSPTGGGQYF. In DNA form, the CDR3 reads TGTGCCAGCAGTCCGACAGGGGGCGGACAGTACTTC.

The chain has TRBV19 and TRBJ2-7; the D is unclear. The CDR3 totals 13 residues. Trimming shortened V by 5 bases and J by 6 bases, and 14 bases separated the two germline ends. Germline CDR1 LNHDA, CDR2 SQIVND (reference sequence). The CDR3 spells CASSSNPFSEQYF. CDR3 nucleotides: TGTGCCAGTAGTTCGAATCCATTCTCCGAGCAGTACTTC. Looking up the rest from reference TRBV19 and TRBJ2-7 gives the full variable domain: DGGITQSPKYLFRKEGQNVTLSCEQNLNHDAMYWYRQDPGQGLRLIYYSQIVNDFQKGDIAEGYSVSREKKESFPLTVTSAQKNPTAFYLCASSSNPFSEQYFGPGTRLTVT.

The chain combines TRBV30 with TRBJ2-7; possible D gene TRBD2, 7 bases. Per the germline V gene, CDR1 is GTSNPN and CDR2 is SVGIG (reference sequence). This CDR3 is 15 amino acids long. Trimming cost V 4 bases and J 0 bases, with 16 bases left between them. In DNA, the CDR3 is TGTGCCTGGACTCCTGGGGGGGACACCTCCTACGAGCAGTACTTC. This encodes CAWTPGGDTSYEQYF.

V is TRBV20-1 and J is TRBJ2-3; TRBD1 aligns across 8 bases. The germline CDR1 and CDR2 sequences are DFQATT and SNEGSKA (reference sequence). J was trimmed by 4 bases and V by 6 bases; bases with no gene match: 9. The CDR3 length is 14 residues. CDR3 coding DNA: TGCAGTGCCCCGGACAGGGTAGGTGCAGATACGCAGTATTTT. It is translated as CSAPDRVGADTQYF.

The chain joins TRBV6-2 or TRBV6-3 to TRBJ2-2, with D tentatively TRBD1 (6 bases). Trimming stripped 4 bases from V and 3 bases from J, with 15 bases between. CDR3 size: 16 residues. CDR1 and CDR2 from the germline V gene are MNHEY and SVGEGT. CDR3 sequence reads: CASSFRTGTDTGELFF. The CDR3 DNA follows: TGTGCCAGCAGTTTCCGTACAGGGACGGACACCGGGGAGCTGTTTTTT.

This clonotype showed up many times. V is TRBV5-1 and J is TRBJ2-6, with TRBD1 matching 7 bases. J lost 7 bases, V lost 4 bases, and 11 bases had no gene match. From germline, CDR1 is SGHRS and CDR2 YFSETQ. The CDR3 sequence is 16 residues long. The CDR3 protein is CASSPDPGQNANVLTF. For the CDR3, the DNA is TGCGCCAGCAGCCCTGACCCGGGACAGAATGCCAACGTCCTGACTTTC.

The sample holds many counts of this clonotype. This sequence joins TRBV5-1 and TRBJ2-2; D is possibly TRBD2 (6 bases). The germline gives CDR1 SGHRS, CDR2 YFSETQ. The CDR3 is 14 residues long. Trimming pared 3 bases from V and 2 bases from J, leaving 8 bases between. CDR3 DNA: TGCGCCAGCAGCTGGCGGGACAACACCGGGGAGCTGTTTTTT. It yields the protein CASSWRDNTGELFF.

The table lists this clonotype with many counts. The chain uses TRBV6-2 or TRBV6-3 and TRBJ2-7, with TRBD1 matching over 9 bases. The CDR3 spans 16 residues. The junction had 9 bases not matched to a gene; V was cut back by 5 bases and J by 1 base. The germline gives CDR1 MNHEY, CDR2 SVGEGT. CDR3 bases: TGTGCCAGCAGTATACCGCCCGGGACAGGGTCCTACGAGCAGTACTTC. This gives the protein CASSIPPGTGSYEQYF.

Many counts were recorded for this clonotype. This chain uses TRBV7-9 with TRBJ1-1; TRBD1 matches 7 bases. J gave up 4 bases and V 3 bases, and 5 bases lay outside the gene matches. Germline V gives CDR1 SEHNR, CDR2 FQNEAQ (reference sequence). The length of the CDR3 is 14 residues. Written as DNA, the CDR3 is TGTGCCAGCAGCTTGGCAGGGGGAGGCACTGAAGCTTTCTTT. This gives the protein CASSLAGGGTEAFF.

This clonotype was seen a few times. The genes are TRBV6-1 and TRBJ1-5; D is undetermined. V dropped 8 bases and J dropped 6 bases, with 14 bases sitting between them. The germline gives CDR1 MNHNS, CDR2 SASEGT. The CDR3 is 13 residues long. The DNA for the CDR3 is TGTGCCAGCTCCTTCCTGCGGGGTCAGCCCCAGCATTTT. Translation gives CASSFLRGQPQHF.

This clonotype was observed a few times. V usage is TRBV5-1 and J usage is TRBJ2-1; no definite D call. The CDR3 is 17 residues long. Deletions cut 0 bases from V and 0 bases from J, with 13 bases between. Germline assignment: CDR1 SGHRS and CDR2 YFSETQ. The CDR3: CASSLDDLPRSYNEQFF. In DNA form, the CDR3 reads TGCGCCAGCAGCTTGGACGACCTGCCCCGCTCCTACAATGAGCAGTTCTTC. Looking up the rest from reference TRBV5-1 and TRBJ2-1 gives the full variable domain: KAGVTQTPRYLIKTRGQQVTLSCSPISGHRSVSWYQQTPGQGLQFLFEYFSETQRNKGNFPGRFSGRQFSNSRSEMNVSTLELGDSALYLCASSLDDLPRSYNEQFFGPGTRLTVL.

This clonotype was detected many times. V and J are TRBV24-1 and TRBJ2-1, with TRBD1 identical over 9 bases. In germline, CDR1 is KGHDR, CDR2 SFDVKD. Unmatched junction bases numbered 12, after V lost 9 bases and J lost 10 bases. This CDR3 has 14 amino acids. In DNA form, the CDR3 reads TGTGCCACCGGGATGACAGGGGGGCCGAGGGAGCAGTTCTTC. Its protein product is CATGMTGGPREQFF.

Only one count was recorded for this clonotype. This chain connects TRBV3-1 to TRBJ1-4; D uncertain. The germline gives CDR1 LGHDT, CDR2 YNNKEL (reference sequence). V lost 0 bases to trimming and J lost 4 bases, with 6 bases between them. This CDR3 comprises 14 residues. This CDR3 is CASSQDRVNEKLFF. DNA of the CDR3: TGTGCCAGCAGCCAAGATCGGGTTAATGAAAAACTGTTTTTT.

This clonotype was counted once. The V gene is TRBV9, the J gene TRBJ1-1; 7 nucleotides match TRBD1. The CDR3 spans 14 residues. V was clipped by 3 bases and J by 1 base; unmatched bases: 3. Germline CDR1 reads SGDLS; CDR2 reads YYNGEE. For the CDR3, the DNA is TGTGCCAGCAGCGCGGGACAGAAGAACACTGAAGCTTTCTTT. Its protein is CASSAGQKNTEAFF.

This clonotype has a handful of counts. The V gene is TRBV5-5, the J gene TRBJ2-7; a weak D match, TRBD1 (5 bases). The CDR3 length is 15 residues. Germline loops: CDR1 SGHKS, CDR2 YYEKEE (reference sequence). V shed 4 bases and J shed 0 bases, with 14 bases lying between them. The CDR3 sequence is CASSGQGLSSYEQYF. CDR3 in DNA: TGTGCCAGCAGCGGCCAGGGCCTATCCTCCTACGAGCAGTACTTC.

V usage is TRBV27 and J usage is TRBJ1-1; unclear D gene. V gave up 6 bases and J gave up 0 bases, with 26 bases separating them. The CDR3 has 19 amino acids. Germline CDR1 and CDR2: MNHEY and SMNVEV (reference sequence). CDR3 in amino acids: CASSPRATRKAPLNTEAFF. CDR3 in DNA: TGTGCCAGCAGCCCAAGGGCGACACGGAAGGCCCCCTTGAACACTGAAGCTTTCTTT.

V usage is TRBV28 and J usage is TRBJ2-7; D is perhaps TRBD2 (5 bases). Germline V gene lookup returns CDR1 MDHEN and CDR2 SYDVKM. The CDR3 is 13 residues long. V was pared by 3 bases and J by 4 bases, with 10 bases between. The CDR3 spells CASSLLAAYEQYF. The CDR3 DNA is TGTGCCAGCAGTTTGCTAGCAGCTTACGAGCAGTACTTC.